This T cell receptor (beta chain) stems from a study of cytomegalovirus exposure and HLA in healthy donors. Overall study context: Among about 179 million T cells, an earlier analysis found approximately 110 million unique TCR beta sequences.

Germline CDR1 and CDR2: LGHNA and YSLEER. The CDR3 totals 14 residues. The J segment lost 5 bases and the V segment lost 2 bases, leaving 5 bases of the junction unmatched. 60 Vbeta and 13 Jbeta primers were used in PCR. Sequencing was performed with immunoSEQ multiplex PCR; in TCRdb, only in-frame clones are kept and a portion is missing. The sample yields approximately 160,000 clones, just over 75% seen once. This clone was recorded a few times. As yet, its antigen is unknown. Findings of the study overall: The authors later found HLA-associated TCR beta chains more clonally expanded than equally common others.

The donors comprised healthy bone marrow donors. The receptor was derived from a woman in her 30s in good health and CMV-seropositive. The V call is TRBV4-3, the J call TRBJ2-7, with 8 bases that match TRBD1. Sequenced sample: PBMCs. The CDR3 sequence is CASSQSRGRDEQYF. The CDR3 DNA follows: TGCGCCAGCAGCCAATCCAGGGGGCGCGACGAGCAGTACTTC.